These 13 T cell receptor beta chains were sequenced from one sample in a study of blood T cell repertoires in COVID-19. Assay: immunoSEQ multiplex PCR; the TCRdb copy retains only in-frame clones and omits some. The table records 60,000 to 75,000 clones, about 83% of them present only once. The sequenced sample was peripheral blood. The source is a human donor in a cohort sampled during active COVID-19.

The V call is TRBV11-2, the J call TRBJ1-2, with D perhaps TRBD1 (5 bases). Germline V gene lookup returns CDR1 SGHAT and CDR2 FQNNGV. CDR3 length: 17 residues. V was clipped by 5 bases and J by 1 base, with 20 bases between them. CDR3 in amino acids: CASSTMGGKGINYGYTF. The CDR3 bases are TGTGCCAGCAGCACGATGGGGGGGAAAGGTATTAACTATGGCTACACCTTC.

The chain has TRBV18 and TRBJ1-1; 7 bases agree with TRBD1. Germline V CDR1 and CDR2: KGHSH, LQKENI. V dropped 4 bases and J dropped 6; count of bases not matched to a gene: 5. There are 13 residues in the CDR3. CDR3 coding DNA: TGTGCCAGCTCACAGACCGGGACAGCTGAAGCTTTCTTT. Translation: CASSQTGTAEAFF.

The table lists this clone with a few counts. V is TRBV4-2 and J is TRBJ1-3; D is unresolved. This CDR3 region has 15 residues. Germline V gene lookup returns CDR1 LGHNA and CDR2 YNFKEQ. Trimming took off 6 bases at V and 2 bases at J, with 14 bases between the two ends. The CDR3, as DNA: TGTGCCAGCAGTCCGACCGGGTCTCCTGGAAACACCATATATTTT. Translated: CASSPTGSPGNTIYF.

The chain links TRBV5-6 to TRBJ2-1; D gene unclear. Per the germline V gene, CDR1 is SGHDT and CDR2 is YYEEEE. V shed 1 base and J shed 3 bases, with 8 bases lying between them. The CDR3 has 14 residues. CDR3 protein: CASSLPNSYNEQFF. In nucleotides, the CDR3 is TGTGCCAGCAGCTTGCCTAACAGCTACAATGAGCAGTTCTTC.

This clone appeared a few times. This rearrangement joins TRBV29-1 to TRBJ2-7; 10 nucleotides match TRBD1. Unmatched junction bases numbered 10, after V lost 7 bases and J lost 7 bases. Germline-derived CDR1 and CDR2 are SQVTM and ANQGSEA. CDR3 length equals 13 residues. This CDR3 is CSADWGTGEEQYF. In DNA, the CDR3 is TGCAGCGCCGATTGGGGGACAGGGGAGGAGCAGTACTTC.

The V and J genes are TRBV29-1 and TRBJ2-2; 8 nucleotides match TRBD2. This CDR3 contains 15 residues. V lost 6 bases, J lost 1 base, and 7 bases stayed unmatched. Germline values: CDR1 SQVTM, CDR2 ANQGSEA. CDR3 loop: CSVATAGGNTGELFF. The DNA of the CDR3 is TGCAGCGTCGCCACGGCGGGAGGGAACACCGGGGAGCTGTTTTTT.

V gene TRBV5-1 combines with J gene TRBJ2-1; TRBD2 agrees at 12 bases. The CDR3 is 14 amino acids. Germline-derived CDR1 and CDR2 are SGHRS and YFSETQ. The V gene end was trimmed by 3 bases and the J gene end by 8 bases; junction bases not matched to a gene: 3. CDR3 sequence reads: CASSSLAGGHEQFF. In DNA, the CDR3 is TGCGCCAGCAGCTCACTAGCGGGAGGCCATGAGCAGTTCTTC.

This clone was observed a handful of times. This chain connects TRBV4-1 to TRBJ2-7; TRBD1 is a possible D gene (6 bases). V lost 0 bases to trimming and J lost 2 bases, with 14 bases between them. The CDR3 covers 16 residues. CDR1 and CDR2 from the germline V gene are MGHRA and YSYEKL. The DNA for the CDR3 is TGCGCCAGCAGCCAAGATTTTTGGGACAAAGCCTACGAGCAGTACTTC. Protein: CASSQDFWDKAYEQYF.

The chain links TRBV25-1 to TRBJ2-5; perhaps TRBD1 as D (5 bases). V dropped 3 bases and J dropped 3 bases, with 8 bases sitting between them. CDR1 and CDR2 (germline): MGHDK, SYGVNS. This CDR3 has 13 amino acids. The CDR3 reads CASSESGKETQYF. The CDR3 region has the DNA TGTGCCAGCAGTGAGTCAGGGAAAGAGACCCAGTACTTC.

The V call is TRBV4-1, the J call TRBJ1-4, with 9 bases aligning to TRBD1. The CDR3 consists of 14 residues. Per germline, CDR1 MGHRA and CDR2 YSYEKL. Losses at the gene ends were 4 bases for V and 8 bases for J; bases not matched to a gene: 5. The CDR3 region is CASSLGTGLEKLFF. In DNA, the CDR3 is TGCGCCAGCAGCCTAGGGACAGGGTTAGAAAAACTGTTTTTT.

The count of this clone is one. This rearrangement joins TRBV10-3 to TRBJ1-5; TRBD1 might be the D (5 bases). V lost 6 bases and J 9 bases, leaving 15 bases between the germline ends. Germline CDR1 ENHRY, CDR2 SYGVKD. The CDR3 totals 13 residues. The CDR3 DNA reads TGTGCCATCAGCGCCGGGGGAGGTGGGCCCCAGCATTTT. Translation: CAISAGGGGPQHF.

This chain joins TRBV5-6 and TRBJ2-5, with D possibly being TRBD1 (5 bases). Per the germline V gene, CDR1 is SGHDT and CDR2 is YYEEEE. CDR3 length: 16 residues. Trimming left V 0 bases short and J 5 bases short, with 17 bases between. The CDR3 sequence: CASSLANKRGRETQYF. The CDR3 nucleotides read TGTGCCAGCAGCTTGGCCAATAAAAGGGGCCGGGAGACCCAGTACTTC.

The rearrangement joins TRBV6-5 to TRBJ2-5; no clear D gene. The V end was cut by 10 bases, the J end by 3 bases, with 6 bases between. The CDR3 sequence is 10 residues long. In germline, CDR1 is MNHEY, CDR2 SVGAGI. CDR3 loop: CATTEETQYF. For the CDR3, the DNA is TGTGCCACTACTGAAGAGACCCAGTACTTC.